This TCR beta chain was retrieved from a study of T-cell reconstitution after alpha-beta-depleted transplantation in children. This clonotype was observed at least ten times. This CDR3 comprises 11 residues. The germline gives CDR1 MNHNS, CDR2 SASEGT. Construction of the TCRbeta library involved unique molecular identifiers. TCRdb ran MiXCR on the PCR reads and lists one entry per CDR3 protein. The sample includes approximately 400,000 distinct CDR3 sequences, 11% of them seen just once. The sample here was PBMCs from the stem cell graft donor, taken from the stem cell graft. This sequence was found in a human donor who donated a stem cell graft to a child with acute myeloid leukemia. This sequence joins TRBV6-1 and TRBJ2-7; D is undetermined. This chain's CDR3 is CERPGPDEQYF. The CDR3 DNA sequence: TGTGAGAGACCGGGTCCCGACGAGCAGTACTTC.